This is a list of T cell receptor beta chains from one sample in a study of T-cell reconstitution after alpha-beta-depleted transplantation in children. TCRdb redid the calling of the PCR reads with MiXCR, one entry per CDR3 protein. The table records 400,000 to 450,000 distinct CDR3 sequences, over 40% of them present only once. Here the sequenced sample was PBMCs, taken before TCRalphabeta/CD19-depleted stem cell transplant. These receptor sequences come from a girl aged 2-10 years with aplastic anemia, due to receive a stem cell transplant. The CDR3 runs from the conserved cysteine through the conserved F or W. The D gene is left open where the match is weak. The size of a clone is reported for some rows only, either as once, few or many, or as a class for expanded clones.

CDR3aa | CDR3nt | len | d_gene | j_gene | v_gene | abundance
CASSIGTEGQPQHF | TGCGCCAGCAGCATCGGGACAGAGGGGCAGCCCCAGCATTTT | 14 | TRBD1 | TRBJ1-5 | TRBV5-1 | -
CASSLGISTDTQYF | TGTGCCAGCAGTCTGGGGATCAGCACAGATACGCAGTATTTT | 14 | - | TRBJ2-3 | TRBV12-3/TRBV12-4 | many
CASSSQGFGETQYF | TGTGCCAGCAGTAGCCAGGGGTTCGGAGAGACCCAGTACTTC | 14 | - | TRBJ2-5 | TRBV6-1 | -
CASSVGNYGYTF | TGTGCCAGCAGCGTAGGAAACTATGGCTACACCTTC | 12 | - | TRBJ1-2 | TRBV9 | many
CASSPFSVAQAFF | TGTGCCAGCAGTCCCTTCTCAGTGGCACAAGCTTTCTTT | 13 | - | TRBJ1-1 | TRBV28 | -
CASSLILAGGSTDTQYF | TGTGCCAGCAGTTTAATCCTAGCGGGGGGAAGCACAGATACGCAGTATTTT | 17 | TRBD2 | TRBJ2-3 | TRBV27 | few
CASSLQGGALVMGEQFF | TGTGCCAGCAGCTTACAAGGGGGGGCCCTGGTGATGGGTGAGCAGTTCTTC | 17 | - | TRBJ2-1 | TRBV7-3 | -
CASSPQGISGELFF | TGTGCCAGCAGCCCACAGGGAATCTCCGGGGAGCTGTTTTTT | 14 | - | TRBJ2-2 | TRBV7-2 | few
CASSAPTGGQNTEAFF | TGTGCCAGCAGTGCCCCGACAGGGGGCCAGAACACTGAAGCTTTCTTT | 16 | TRBD1 | TRBJ1-1 | TRBV2 | -
CSARGGTGGYEQYF | TGCAGTGCCCGAGGCGGGACAGGCGGCTACGAGCAGTACTTC | 14 | TRBD1 | TRBJ2-7 | TRBV20-1 | -
CASSYEGLGYEQYF | TGCGCCAGCAGTTATGAAGGACTGGGCTACGAGCAGTACTTC | 14 | - | TRBJ2-7 | TRBV4-1 | many
CASNTGSEAFF | TGTGCCAGCAACACCGGGTCCGAAGCTTTCTTT | 11 | - | TRBJ1-1 | TRBV7-8 | -
CASSPQSSRREQYF | TGTGCCAGCTCCCCACAGTCGTCGAGGCGCGAGCAGTACTTC | 14 | - | TRBJ2-7 | TRBV18 | few
CASIKRRDYNEQYF | TGTGCCAGCATTAAGAGGCGGGATTACAACGAGCAGTACTTC | 14 | - | TRBJ2-7 | TRBV12-3/TRBV12-4 | -
CASSLNHGGGANEQFF | TGTGCCAGCAGCTTAAATCATGGCGGGGGGGCCAATGAGCAGTTCTTC | 16 | TRBD2 | TRBJ2-1 | TRBV11-2 | -
CASSLATGGDRYSPLHF | TGCGCCAGCAGCTTGGCCACGGGGGGCGACCGGTATTCACCCCTCCACTTT | 17 | - | TRBJ1-6 | TRBV5-1 | -
CSAREGGRDTEAFF | TGCAGTGCTAGAGAGGGGGGCCGGGACACTGAAGCTTTCTTT | 14 | - | TRBJ1-1 | TRBV20-1 | many
CSASSGGLWNTEAFF | TGCAGTGCTAGTTCCGGAGGGCTTTGGAACACTGAAGCTTTCTTT | 15 | - | TRBJ1-1 | TRBV20-1 | -
CASSPRTSGSYNEQFF | TGTGCCAGCAGTCCCCGGACTAGCGGGTCGTACAATGAGCAGTTCTTC | 16 | TRBD2 | TRBJ2-1 | TRBV12-3/TRBV12-4 | many
CASSLRLAGNEQFF | TGTGCCAGCAGTTTAAGGTTAGCGGGGAATGAGCAGTTCTTC | 14 | TRBD2 | TRBJ2-1 | TRBV12-3/TRBV12-4 | -
CASSPVGGQRYGYTF | TGTGCCAGCAGCCCCGTTGGTGGCCAGCGCTATGGCTACACCTTC | 15 | - | TRBJ1-2 | TRBV7-3 | -
CSARRGDRGTHQPQHF | TGCAGTGCTAGAAGAGGCGACAGGGGTACGCATCAGCCCCAGCATTTT | 16 | TRBD1 | TRBJ1-5 | TRBV20-1 | few
CASSESTREQYF | TGCGCCAGCAGTGAGTCGACTCGTGAGCAGTACTTC | 12 | - | TRBJ2-7 | TRBV10-2 | few
CASSLQPRKTDTQYF | TGTGCCAGCAGCTTACAACCTCGGAAGACAGATACGCAGTATTTT | 15 | - | TRBJ2-3 | TRBV7-9 | -
CAISAGLDETQYF | TGTGCCATCAGTGCGGGACTAGACGAGACCCAGTACTTC | 13 | TRBD2 | TRBJ2-5 | TRBV10-3 | -
CASSSVGGMAKNIQYF | TGTGCCAGCAGTTCAGTTGGGGGGATGGCCAAAAACATTCAGTACTTC | 16 | - | TRBJ2-4 | TRBV27 | -
CSASKRGGYNEQFF | TGCAGTGCTTCGAAGCGGGGCGGGTACAATGAGCAGTTCTTC | 14 | TRBD2 | TRBJ2-1 | TRBV20-1 | -
CASSPVLAGRNTGELFF | TGCGCCAGCAGCCCAGTTCTAGCGGGAAGAAACACCGGGGAGCTGTTTTTT | 17 | TRBD2 | TRBJ2-2 | TRBV4-1 | many
CASSHLGAVDTQYF | TGTGCCAGCAGCCACTTGGGGGCCGTAGATACGCAGTATTTT | 14 | - | TRBJ2-3 | TRBV7-2 | -
CSAHTSGRTDTQYF | TGCAGTGCGCATACTAGCGGGAGAACAGATACGCAGTATTTT | 14 | TRBD2 | TRBJ2-3 | TRBV20-1 | -
CAISEAGLKNTEAFF | TGTGCCATCAGTGAGGCAGGGCTTAAGAACACTGAAGCTTTCTTT | 15 | - | TRBJ1-1 | TRBV10-3 | many
CASSPSRTNSYEQYF | TGTGCCAGCAGCCCCTCCCGGACTAACTCCTACGAGCAGTACTTC | 15 | - | TRBJ2-7 | TRBV4-2 | -
CATSDRANSDTGELFF | TGTGCCACCAGTGATAGAGCGAATAGCGACACCGGGGAGCTGTTTTTT | 16 | - | TRBJ2-2 | TRBV24-1 | -
CASSYSRASGDEQFF | TGTGCCAGCAGTTACTCGAGGGCTAGCGGGGATGAGCAGTTCTTC | 15 | TRBD2 | TRBJ2-1 | TRBV6-5 | -
CASSQVGTGGYGYTF | TGCGCCAGCAGCCAAGTTGGGACAGGAGGCTATGGCTACACCTTC | 15 | TRBD1 | TRBJ1-2 | TRBV4-1 | many
CASSVGQGNYEQYF | TGCGCCAGCAGCGTGGGACAGGGGAACTACGAGCAGTACTTC | 14 | TRBD1 | TRBJ2-7 | TRBV5-1 | once
CSARGRAGYLYEQYF | TGCAGTGCTAGAGGACGAGCGGGTTACCTCTACGAGCAGTACTTC | 15 | - | TRBJ2-7 | TRBV20-1 | many
CASSQGLAANTGELFF | TGCGCCAGCAGTCAAGGACTAGCGGCGAACACCGGGGAGCTGTTTTTT | 16 | TRBD2 | TRBJ2-2 | TRBV5-1 | -
CSARVGVREQYF | TGCAGTGCTAGAGTGGGGGTGAGGGAGCAGTACTTC | 12 | - | TRBJ2-7 | TRBV20-1 | many
CSAPWFGTYNEQFF | TGCAGTGCTCCGTGGTTCGGTACCTACAATGAGCAGTTCTTC | 14 | - | TRBJ2-1 | TRBV20-1 | -
CSSQGTYNEQFF | TGCAGTTCCCAGGGCACTTACAATGAGCAGTTCTTC | 12 | - | TRBJ2-1 | TRBV20-1 | many
CSASGQGPNSPLHF | TGCAGTGCTAGCGGACAGGGACCTAATTCACCCCTCCACTTT | 14 | TRBD1 | TRBJ1-6 | TRBV20-1 | once
CASSLLGGGNTEAFF | TGCGCCAGCAGCTTATTGGGGGGCGGAAACACTGAAGCTTTCTTT | 15 | - | TRBJ1-1 | TRBV5-1 | few
CASSSVYTTGQETQYF | TGTGCCAGCAGCTCAGTCTACACAACGGGCCAAGAGACCCAGTACTTC | 16 | - | TRBJ2-5 | TRBV5-5 | many
CASSLFSGSYEQFF | TGCGCCAGCAGCTTGTTTAGCGGGAGTTATGAGCAGTTCTTC | 14 | TRBD2 | TRBJ2-1 | TRBV5-1 | few
CASSLLGAAYEQYF | TGTGCCAGCAGCTTATTGGGGGCAGCTTACGAGCAGTACTTC | 14 | - | TRBJ2-7 | TRBV7-9 | many
CSGPGGHGETQYF | TGCAGTGGGCCCGGCGGCCACGGGGAGACCCAGTACTTC | 13 | - | TRBJ2-5 | TRBV20-1 | -
CSAPLIGGAADTQYF | TGCAGTGCTCCACTAATCGGGGGGGCCGCAGATACGCAGTATTTT | 15 | TRBD2 | TRBJ2-3 | TRBV20-1 | -
CASSGLATGELFF | TGTGCCAGCAGTGGCCTAGCGACCGGGGAGCTGTTTTTT | 13 | - | TRBJ2-2 | TRBV6-1 | -
CASSLAFNTAGSNEKLFF | TGTGCCAGCAGTTTAGCCTTTAACACGGCAGGGTCGAATGAAAAACTGTTTTTT | 18 | - | TRBJ1-4 | TRBV12-3/TRBV12-4 | -
CASSVEGRALGELFF | TGTGCCAGCAGCGTAGAGGGGAGGGCCCTCGGGGAGCTGTTTTTT | 15 | TRBD2 | TRBJ2-2 | TRBV9 | many
CASSSLPGQGATQYF | TGTGCCAGCAGTTCCCTCCCCGGCCAGGGGGCTACGCAGTATTTT | 15 | TRBD1 | TRBJ2-3 | TRBV6-5 | -
CASSYSGSEANVLTF | TGTGCCAGCAGTTACTCTGGTTCTGAGGCCAACGTCCTGACTTTC | 15 | - | TRBJ2-6 | TRBV6-5 | -
CASSIQGLNNQPQHF | TGTGCCAGCAGTATACAGGGGTTGAACAATCAGCCCCAGCATTTT | 15 | TRBD1 | TRBJ1-5 | TRBV6-5 | few